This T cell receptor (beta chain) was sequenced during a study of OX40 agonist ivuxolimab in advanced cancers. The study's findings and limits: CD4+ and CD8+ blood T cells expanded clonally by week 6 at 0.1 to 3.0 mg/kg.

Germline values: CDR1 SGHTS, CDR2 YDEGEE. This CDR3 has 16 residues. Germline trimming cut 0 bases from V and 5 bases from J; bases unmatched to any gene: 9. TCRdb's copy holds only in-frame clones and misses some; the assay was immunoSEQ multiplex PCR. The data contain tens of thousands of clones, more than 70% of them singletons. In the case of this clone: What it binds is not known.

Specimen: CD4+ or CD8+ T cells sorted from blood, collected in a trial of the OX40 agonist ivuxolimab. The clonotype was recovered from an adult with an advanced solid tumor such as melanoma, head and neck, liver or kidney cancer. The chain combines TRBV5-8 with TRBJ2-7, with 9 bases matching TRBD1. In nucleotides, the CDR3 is TGTGCCAGCAGCTTGGGGGTCGGGACAGGGCCCCACGAGCAGTACTTC. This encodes CASSLGVGTGPHEQYF.